Listed below are T cell receptor beta chains from one sample, sequenced in a study of cytotoxic CD8 clonotypes in ibrutinib-treated CLL. Repertoires were generated with immunoSEQ multiplex PCR, while TCRdb's copy carries only in-frame clones and drops some. The repertoire holds 110,000 to 150,000 clones, with under 95% as singletons. The sample consisted of PBMCs, taken after 12 months of ibrutinib treatment. Receptors originate from a human donor with chronic lymphocytic leukemia. Each CDR3 is given with its conserved first and last residue. Fields, in order: J gene, D gene, clone size, V gene, CDR3 DNA, CDR3 protein. D genes are given only for firm matches. Clone size is not always given. Where it is, it says once, few, many or a class for expanded clones.

j_call: TRBJ2-7; d_call: -; clone_size: -; v_call: TRBV27; cdr3_nt: TGTGCCAGCATGGGCAGAAGCTCCTACGAGCAGTACTTC; cdr3_aa: CASMGRSSYEQYF
j_call: TRBJ2-4; d_call: TRBD1; clone_size: -; v_call: TRBV7-8; cdr3_nt: TGTGCCAGCAGCCGGACCGGGACAGGCTCGATTATGGGGAGCAGAAATTGGCTCCCTCAGTACTTC; cdr3_aa: CASSRTGTGSIMGSRNWLPQYF
j_call: TRBJ2-7; d_call: TRBD2; clone_size: once; v_call: TRBV5-6; cdr3_nt: TGTGCCAGCAGCCAGGGTACTAGCGGGAACCTATACTCCTACGAGCAGTACTTC; cdr3_aa: CASSQGTSGNLYSYEQYF
j_call: TRBJ2-3; d_call: -; clone_size: -; v_call: TRBV18; cdr3_nt: TGTGCCAGCTCACCAACCCTGGACCGCACAGATACGCAGTATTTT; cdr3_aa: CASSPTLDRTDTQYF
j_call: TRBJ2-1; d_call: TRBD1; clone_size: -; v_call: TRBV2; cdr3_nt: TGTGCCAGCAGTTTACGGACAGGCTGGAGTGAGCAGTTCTTC; cdr3_aa: CASSLRTGWSEQFF
j_call: TRBJ1-5; d_call: -; clone_size: -; v_call: TRBV28; cdr3_nt: TGTGCCAGCAGTCAAAGTTACGATAGCAATCAGCCCCAGCATTTT; cdr3_aa: CASSQSYDSNQPQHF
j_call: TRBJ2-1; d_call: -; clone_size: -; v_call: TRBV15; cdr3_nt: TGTGCCACCAGCAGAGAGGTCGGAACCACGCTCAATGAGCAGTTCTTC; cdr3_aa: CATSREVGTTLNEQFF
j_call: TRBJ1-2; d_call: -; clone_size: -; v_call: TRBV27; cdr3_nt: TGTGCCAGCACTTTCGGTATAGCACTAAACTATGGCTACACCTTC; cdr3_aa: CASTFGIALNYGYTF
j_call: TRBJ1-1; d_call: -; clone_size: -; v_call: TRBV28; cdr3_nt: TGTGCCAGCATTTCAACTGAAGCTTTCTTT; cdr3_aa: CASISTEAFF
j_call: TRBJ2-1; d_call: TRBD2; clone_size: -; v_call: TRBV7-3; cdr3_nt: TGTGCCAGCAGCTTAGATGGACTAGTGTACAATGAGCAGTTCTTC; cdr3_aa: CASSLDGLVYNEQFF
j_call: TRBJ2-7; d_call: TRBD2; clone_size: -; v_call: TRBV11-2; cdr3_nt: TGTGCCAGCAGCCTACTAGCGGAATATTCCTACGAGCAGTACTTC; cdr3_aa: CASSLLAEYSYEQYF
j_call: TRBJ2-1; d_call: -; clone_size: -; v_call: TRBV14; cdr3_nt: TGTGCCAGCAGCTCTACAGGCTCTGCTTTTTACAATGAGCAGTTCTTC; cdr3_aa: CASSSTGSAFYNEQFF
j_call: TRBJ1-2; d_call: -; clone_size: -; v_call: TRBV29-1; cdr3_nt: TGCAGCGTTGTAAGGGACGGAGGGGGCTACACCTTC; cdr3_aa: CSVVRDGGGYTF
j_call: TRBJ1-1; d_call: TRBD1; clone_size: -; v_call: TRBV10-3; cdr3_nt: TGTGCCATTGGACAGGGGGCGAACACTGAAGCTTTCTTT; cdr3_aa: CAIGQGANTEAFF
j_call: TRBJ1-1; d_call: -; clone_size: -; v_call: TRBV29-1; cdr3_nt: TGCAGCGTTATAGCGACAGTTAACACTGAAGCTTTCTTT; cdr3_aa: CSVIATVNTEAFF
j_call: TRBJ2-5; d_call: TRBD2; clone_size: few; v_call: TRBV9; cdr3_nt: TGTGCCAGCAGCGTAGGGGATAGCGGGATCGCGGCCCAGTACTTC; cdr3_aa: CASSVGDSGIAAQYF
j_call: TRBJ2-3; d_call: -; clone_size: -; v_call: TRBV19; cdr3_nt: TGTGCCAGTAGAGAGGGGGGGAGACGATCTACAGATACGCAGTATTTT; cdr3_aa: CASREGGRRSTDTQYF
j_call: TRBJ2-5; d_call: TRBD1; clone_size: -; v_call: TRBV27; cdr3_nt: TGTGCCAGCAGGGGACAGGGGGCGAGAGAGACCCAGTACTTC; cdr3_aa: CASRGQGARETQYF
j_call: TRBJ2-5; d_call: -; clone_size: -; v_call: TRBV30; cdr3_nt: TGTGCCTGGAGTGTACCAGAAACCCAGTACTTC; cdr3_aa: CAWSVPETQYF
j_call: TRBJ1-1; d_call: -; clone_size: -; v_call: TRBV14; cdr3_nt: TGTGCCAGCAGCCAAGTCGCAGGAAGTAACACTGAAGCTTTCTTT; cdr3_aa: CASSQVAGSNTEAFF
j_call: TRBJ2-7; d_call: TRBD1; clone_size: -; v_call: TRBV30; cdr3_nt: TGTGCCTGGAAAAGAGATGGGACAGGGGGCTACGAGCAGTACTTC; cdr3_aa: CAWKRDGTGGYEQYF
j_call: TRBJ2-7; d_call: -; clone_size: -; v_call: TRBV2; cdr3_nt: TGTGCCAGCAGTCCAGTTGCACAGACACAGTACTTC; cdr3_aa: CASSPVAQTQYF
j_call: TRBJ2-1; d_call: TRBD2; clone_size: -; v_call: TRBV13; cdr3_nt: TGTGCCAGCAGTGGGGCCTTAGGGACTAGCGGTTACGCGGCGTTCTTC; cdr3_aa: CASSGALGTSGYAAFF
j_call: TRBJ1-5; d_call: -; clone_size: -; v_call: TRBV28; cdr3_nt: TGTGCCAGCAGTTCCGCACAGGGAAGCAATCAGCCCCAGCATTTT; cdr3_aa: CASSSAQGSNQPQHF
j_call: TRBJ2-7; d_call: TRBD1; clone_size: -; v_call: TRBV7-3; cdr3_nt: TGTGCCAGCAGCGTGGGACAGGGGGCTGTCGAGCAGTACTTC; cdr3_aa: CASSVGQGAVEQYF